This T cell receptor (beta chain) was captured by sequencing in a study of blood T cell repertoires in COVID-19. The CDR3 length is 15 residues. V lost 5 bases, J lost 3 bases, and 7 bases stayed unmatched. Germline lookup yields CDR1 MGHRA and CDR2 YSYEKL. Methods used by the authors: Scientists estimated how many nucleated cells there were by amplifying reference gene primers. Repertoires were generated with immunoSEQ multiplex PCR, while TCRdb's copy carries only in-frame clones and drops some. V and J calls plus clone size are reproduced from that table; the DNA served to infer D and trimming. The sample has 300,000 or so clones, around nine tenths seen once; the top ten hold under 3%. This clone was counted a few times. Participant ages covered about 18 to 95 years across about two dozen US areas. Participant reports of clinical history set cohort assignment. Within 2 weeks of study entry, exposed participants had contacted a PCR-confirmed or clinician-diagnosed COVID-19 case.

V usage is TRBV4-1 and J usage is TRBJ2-7; 10 nucleotides match TRBD1. The TCR was taken from a woman aged 45-59 years who had been exposed to COVID-19. Material for sequencing was PBMCs or T cells enriched from blood (not recorded which). The CDR3 DNA follows: TGCGCCAGCAGCAACTCCGGGACAGGGGACTACGAGCAGTACTTC. This encodes CASSNSGTGDYEQYF.